The 20 T cell receptor beta chains below were found in one sample sequenced in a study of prognosis after radiotherapy for stage I lung cancer. Template was genomic DNA; TCR beta CDR3 amplified in two multiplex PCR rounds. Round one of PCR was performed, and it used primers specific to each TRBV and TRBJ gene. Each CDR3 protein gets one entry after TCRdb re-called the multiplex PCR reads with MiXCR. Among roughly 26,000 distinct CDR3 sequences listed, 25% to 35% were seen once. The sample consisted of PBMCs, taken before or after stereotactic body radiation therapy (not recorded which). The receptors stem from a donor of 50 years or more with non-small cell lung cancer.

This clonotype was seen at least ten times. The V gene is TRBV6-5, the J gene TRBJ1-2, with TRBD1 as a possible D gene (5 bases). This CDR3 comprises 16 residues. The V and J ends lost 2 bases and 0 bases respectively, with 13 bases between them. CDR1 and CDR2 from the germline V gene are MNHEY and SVGAGI. CDR3 DNA: TGTGCCAGCAGTTACGAAGGGACGGCCGCTAACTATGGCTACACCTTC. Its protein product is CASSYEGTAANYGYTF.

Concerning this clonotype itself: A far larger clone is off by one base, so a read error is likely. This chain connects TRBV6-2 or TRBV6-3 to TRBJ2-2; a possible D gene is TRBD1 (6 bases). The length of the CDR3 is 16 residues. Germline values: CDR1 MNHEY, CDR2 SVGEGT. V was shortened by 5 bases and J by 3 bases, with 16 bases between the two germline ends. The CDR3 DNA reads as TGTGCCAGCAGTGAAGAGTTTCGGACAGACACCGGGGAGCTGTTTTTT. This codes for CASSEEFRTDTGELFF.

Ten or more counts support this clonotype. The junction and the germline gene differ at one end; a read error may be behind it. This chain links TRBV7-7 with TRBJ2-6; D might be TRBD2 (6 bases). This CDR3 is built from 15 residues. Germline V gene sequence: CDR1 SSHAT, CDR2 FNYEAQ (reference sequence). CDR3 DNA: TGTGCTAGCAGCCCCGGGACTGGTGGGGCCAACGTCCTGACTTTC. The encoded protein is CASSPGTGGANVLTF.

V gene TRBV28 combines with J gene TRBJ2-2, with a possible D match to TRBD1 (5 bases). Germline values: CDR1 MDHEN, CDR2 SYDVKM. The CDR3 runs 14 residues. V gave up 5 bases and J gave up 7 bases, with 14 bases separating them. CDR3 coding DNA: TGTGCCAGCAGTCGAAGGGGTGGGGACGGGGAGCTGTTTTTT. As protein: CASSRRGGDGELFF. Using reference TRBV28 and TRBJ2-2 for the parts outside the CDR3, the full variable domain is DVKVTQSSRYLVKRTGEKVFLECVQDMDHENMFWYRQDPGLGLRLIYFSYDVKMKEKGDIPEGYSVSREKKERFSLILESASTNQTSMYLCASSRRGGDGELFFGEGSRLTVL.

This chain uses TRBV6-1 with TRBJ2-1, with 9 nucleotides matching TRBD1. This CDR3 has 15 amino acids. The J segment lost 2 bases and the V segment lost 8 bases, leaving 7 bases of the junction unmatched. CDR1 is MNHNS, CDR2 SASEGT, per germline. This chain's CDR3 is CASHGTGSTYNEQFF. DNA for the CDR3: TGTGCCAGCCACGGGACAGGGAGCACCTACAATGAGCAGTTCTTC.

This clonotype was seen only once. The chain carries TRBV20-1 and TRBJ2-7, with 7 bases fitting TRBD2. CDR3 length equals 11 residues. Germline V gives CDR1 DFQATT, CDR2 SNEGSKA (reference sequence). This chain's CDR3 is CSGRTSYEQYF. The CDR3 nucleotides are TGCAGCGGGAGGACCTCCTACGAGCAGTACTTC.

The chain joins TRBV2 to TRBJ1-2; 8 bases align to TRBD1. Germline CDR1 and CDR2: SNHLY and FYNNEI. The CDR3 totals 14 residues. V lost 8 bases to trimming and J lost 4 bases; unmatched junction nucleotides: 9. Written as DNA, the CDR3 is TGTGCCAGCGGCGAGGACAGGGCGATCTATGGCTACACCTTC. This sequence encodes CASGEDRAIYGYTF. Together with reference TRBV2 and TRBJ1-2, the CDR3 gives the full variable domain: EPEVTQTPSHQVTQMGQEVILRCVPISNHLYFYWYRQILGQKVEFLVSFYNNEISEKSEIFDDQFSVERPDGSNFTLKIRSTKLEDSAMYFCASGEDRAIYGYTFGSGTRLTVV.

Worth noting for this clonotype: One base away lies a much larger clone, so this may be a sequencing read error. This sequence joins TRBV10-2 and TRBJ1-1; D not resolved. The ends were cut back, 6 bases at V and 7 bases at J, with 12 bases in the middle. The germline V gene has CDR1 WSHSY and CDR2 SAAADI. This CDR3 spans 12 amino acids. As DNA, the CDR3 is TGCGCCAGCAGGCTACCGGGCCTTGAAGCTTTCTTT. Protein: CASRLPGLEAFF.

This clonotype showed up just once. The rearrangement links TRBV28 to TRBJ1-3; D uncertain. Germline CDR1 and CDR2: MDHEN and SYDVKM. The CDR3 length is 16 residues. V dropped 5 bases and J dropped 0 bases, with 14 bases sitting between them. The CDR3 DNA is TGTGCCAGCAGTATAGAACAGTCTTACTCTGGAAACACCATATATTTT. This translates into CASSIEQSYSGNTIYF.

This sequence joins TRBV7-9 and TRBJ1-2, with D hard to call. CDR3 length equals 13 residues. Trimming removed 3 bases at V and 1 base at J, with 6 bases between. Germline V gene lookup returns CDR1 SEHNR and CDR2 FQNEAQ (reference sequence). Here the CDR3 DNA reads TGTGCCAGCAGCTTTGGAGTTAACTATGGCTACACCTTC. Translating it yields CASSFGVNYGYTF.

This clonotype was recorded many times. The chain has TRBV5-1 and TRBJ2-7; possible D gene TRBD2, 5 bases. CDR3 length equals 13 residues. Germline CDR1 reads SGHRS; CDR2 reads YFSETQ. Trimming cost V 3 bases and J 7 bases, with 14 bases left between them. CDR3 nucleotide sequence: TGCGCCAGCAGCTCAACCCGACCGGGGGAGCAGTACTTC. This sequence encodes CASSSTRPGEQYF.

The chain carries TRBV5-4 and TRBJ2-1; the match to TRBD2 covers 8 bases. The CDR3 is 16 amino acids. Unmatched junction bases numbered 8, after V lost 6 bases and J lost 0 bases. The germline V gene has CDR1 SGHNT and CDR2 YYREEE (reference sequence). The chain's CDR3 is CASTRGSGSSYNEQFF. The CDR3 region has the DNA TGTGCCAGCACCCGGGGAAGCGGGAGCTCCTACAATGAGCAGTTCTTC.

This clonotype was counted many times. The chain combines TRBV2 with TRBJ2-7; D is uncertain. Per germline, CDR1 SNHLY and CDR2 FYNNEI. This CDR3 spans 13 amino acids. Trimming removed 2 bases at V and 0 bases at J, with 5 bases between. For the CDR3, the DNA is TGTGCCAGCAGTGAACCCGTCTCCTACGAGCAGTACTTC. Translated, it gives CASSEPVSYEQYF.

Concerning this clonotype: One end of the junction fails to match germline, which may point to a read error. The rearrangement links TRBV20-1 to TRBJ2-1; the D gene is possibly TRBD2 (6 bases). Germline V gene data show CDR1 as DFQATT and CDR2 as SNEGSKA (reference sequence). The CDR3 contains 13 residues. CDR3 loop: CSSSDGGAWEQFF. Here the CDR3 DNA reads TGCAGTTCTAGCGACGGGGGAGCCTGGGAGCAGTTCTTC.

This clonotype was counted many times. The chain recombines TRBV5-1 with TRBJ2-3, with 7 bases identical to TRBD2. Losses at the gene ends were 7 bases for V and 2 bases for J; bases not matched to a gene: 13. Germline lookup yields CDR1 SGHRS and CDR2 YFSETQ. This CDR3 contains 16 residues. CDR3 protein: CASRRGTQPSTDTQYF. DNA for the CDR3: TGCGCCAGCCGGCGGGGGACCCAACCTTCCACAGATACGCAGTATTTT.

This clonotype was counted only a few times. A much larger clone sits a single nucleotide away, making a read error possible. The chain has TRBV5-6 and TRBJ1-2; D possibly corresponds to TRBD1 (5 bases). Per germline, CDR1 SGHDT and CDR2 YYEEEE. The CDR3 covers 15 residues. The V gene lost 0 bases and the J gene lost 5 bases, with 14 bases spanning the gap. CDR3 in DNA: TGTGCCAGCAGCTTGGCGCGGGACGGGAGGTATGGCTACACCTTC. It translates to CASSLARDGRYGYTF.

This chain joins TRBV6-5 and TRBJ2-7; 7 bases agree with TRBD1. CDR3 length: 15 residues. V lost 2 bases and J lost 0; bases outside the gene matches: 4. The germline gives CDR1 MNHEY, CDR2 SVGAGI. The CDR3, as DNA: TGTGCCAGCAGTTACAAACACAGGGGCTCCTACGAGCAGTACTTC. This codes for CASSYKHRGSYEQYF.

Points on this clonotype: The junction shows a germline mismatch at one end, possibly a read error. This rearrangement joins TRBV20-1 to TRBJ1-2; D uncertain. Germline lookup yields CDR1 DFQATT and CDR2 SNEGSKA (reference sequence). The CDR3 extends over 12 amino acids. The CDR3 nucleotides are TGCAGTTCTAGCAGGCACCATTGGGGCTACACCTTC. It codes for CSSSRHHWGYTF.

The chain couples TRBV19 to TRBJ2-2, with TRBD1 matching 8 bases. Trimming removed 7 bases from V and 3 bases from J; junction bases left unmatched: 4. Germline V gene data show CDR1 as LNHDA and CDR2 as SQIVND (reference sequence). The CDR3 sequence is 14 residues long. In DNA, the CDR3 is TGTGCCAGTACCGCAGGGGGCTACACCGGGGAGCTGTTTTTT. This sequence encodes CASTAGGYTGELFF. Full variable domain (remainder filled in from reference TRBV19 and TRBJ2-2): DGGITQSPKYLFRKEGQNVTLSCEQNLNHDAMYWYRQDPGQGLRLIYYSQIVNDFQKGDIAEGYSVSREKKESFPLTVTSAQKNPTAFYLCASTAGGYTGELFFGEGSRLTVL.

Details on this clonotype: A far larger clone is just one base off, so this is likely a read error. The chain joins TRBV7-9 to TRBJ1-5; TRBD1 is a possible D gene (5 bases). Per germline, CDR1 SEHNR and CDR2 FQNEAQ (reference sequence). V dropped 5 bases and J dropped 0 bases, with 17 bases sitting between them. The CDR3 spans 17 residues. The CDR3 sequence: CASSPMWDLGSNQPQHF. As DNA, the CDR3 is TGTGCCAGCAGCCCAATGTGGGACCTAGGTAGCAATCAGCCCCAGCATTTT.